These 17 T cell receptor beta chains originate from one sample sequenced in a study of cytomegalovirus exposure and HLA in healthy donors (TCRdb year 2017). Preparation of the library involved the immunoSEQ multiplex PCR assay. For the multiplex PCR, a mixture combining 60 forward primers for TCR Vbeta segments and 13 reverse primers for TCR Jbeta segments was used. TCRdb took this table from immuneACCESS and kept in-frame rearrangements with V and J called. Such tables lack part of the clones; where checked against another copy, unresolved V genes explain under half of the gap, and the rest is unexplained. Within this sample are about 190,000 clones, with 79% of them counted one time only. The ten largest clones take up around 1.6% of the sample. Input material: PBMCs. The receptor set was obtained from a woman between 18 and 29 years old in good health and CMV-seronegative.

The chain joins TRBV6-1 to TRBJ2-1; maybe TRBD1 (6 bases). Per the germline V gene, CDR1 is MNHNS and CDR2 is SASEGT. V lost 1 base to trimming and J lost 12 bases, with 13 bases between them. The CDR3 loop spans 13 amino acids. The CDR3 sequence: CASSEGGRLSQFF. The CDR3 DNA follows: TGTGCCAGCAGTGAAGGGGGGCGGTTATCGCAGTTCTTC.

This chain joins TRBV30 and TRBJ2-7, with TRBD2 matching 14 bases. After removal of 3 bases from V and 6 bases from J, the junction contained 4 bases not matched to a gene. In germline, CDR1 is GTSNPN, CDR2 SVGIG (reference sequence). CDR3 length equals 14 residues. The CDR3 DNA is TGTGCCTGGAGGCGACTAGCGGGAGGGGGCGAGCAGTACTTC. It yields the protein CAWRRLAGGGEQYF.

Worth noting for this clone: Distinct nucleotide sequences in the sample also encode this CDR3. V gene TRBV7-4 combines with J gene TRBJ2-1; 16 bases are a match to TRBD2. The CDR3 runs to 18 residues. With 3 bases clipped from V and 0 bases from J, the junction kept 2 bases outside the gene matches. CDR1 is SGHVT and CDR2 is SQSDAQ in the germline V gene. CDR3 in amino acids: CASSLGLAGGSSYNEQFF. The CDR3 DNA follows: TGTGCCAGCAGCTTGGGACTAGCGGGGGGGAGCTCCTACAATGAGCAGTTCTTC.

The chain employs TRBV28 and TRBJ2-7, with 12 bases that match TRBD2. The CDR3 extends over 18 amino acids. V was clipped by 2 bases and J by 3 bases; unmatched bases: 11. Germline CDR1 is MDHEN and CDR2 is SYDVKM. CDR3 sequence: CASSLRRLAGGRFYEQYF. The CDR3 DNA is TGTGCCAGCAGTTTACGACGGCTAGCGGGAGGGCGATTCTACGAGCAGTACTTC.

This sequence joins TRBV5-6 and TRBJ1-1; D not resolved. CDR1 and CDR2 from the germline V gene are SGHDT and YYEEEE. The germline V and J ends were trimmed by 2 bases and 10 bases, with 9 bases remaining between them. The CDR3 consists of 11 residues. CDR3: CASSFRQAAFF. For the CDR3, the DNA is TGTGCCAGCAGCTTTCGTCAGGCAGCTTTCTTT.

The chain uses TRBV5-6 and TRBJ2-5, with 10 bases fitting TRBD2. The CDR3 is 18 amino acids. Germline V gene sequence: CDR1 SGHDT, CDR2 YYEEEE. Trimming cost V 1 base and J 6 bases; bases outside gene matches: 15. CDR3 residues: CASSLLLAGTGGQKTQYF. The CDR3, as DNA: TGTGCCAGCAGCTTGTTACTAGCGGGAACCGGGGGTCAAAAGACCCAGTACTTC.

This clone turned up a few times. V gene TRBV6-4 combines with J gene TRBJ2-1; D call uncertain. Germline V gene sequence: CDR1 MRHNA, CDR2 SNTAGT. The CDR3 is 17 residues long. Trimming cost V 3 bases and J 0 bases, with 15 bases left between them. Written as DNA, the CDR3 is TGTGCCAGCAGTGAGCCCCGGGTCATTAGCTCCTACAATGAGCAGTTCTTC. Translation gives CASSEPRVISSYNEQFF.

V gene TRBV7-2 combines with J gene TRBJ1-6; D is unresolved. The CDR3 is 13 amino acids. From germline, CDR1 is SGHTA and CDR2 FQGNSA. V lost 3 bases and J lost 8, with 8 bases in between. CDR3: CASSFSEDSPLHF. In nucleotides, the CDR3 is TGTGCCAGCAGCTTCAGTGAGGATTCACCCCTCCACTTT.

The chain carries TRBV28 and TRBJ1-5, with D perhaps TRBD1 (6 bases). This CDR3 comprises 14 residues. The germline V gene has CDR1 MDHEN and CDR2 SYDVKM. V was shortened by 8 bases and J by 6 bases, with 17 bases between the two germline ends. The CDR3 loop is CASQGRDFIQPQHF. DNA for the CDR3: TGTGCCAGCCAGGGGAGGGATTTTATTCAGCCCCAGCATTTT.

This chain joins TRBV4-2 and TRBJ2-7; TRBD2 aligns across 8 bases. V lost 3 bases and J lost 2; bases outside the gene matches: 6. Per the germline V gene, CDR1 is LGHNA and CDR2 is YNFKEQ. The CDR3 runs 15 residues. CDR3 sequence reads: CASSQTREGPYEQYF. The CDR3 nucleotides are TGTGCCAGCAGCCAGACCCGGGAGGGCCCCTACGAGCAGTACTTC.

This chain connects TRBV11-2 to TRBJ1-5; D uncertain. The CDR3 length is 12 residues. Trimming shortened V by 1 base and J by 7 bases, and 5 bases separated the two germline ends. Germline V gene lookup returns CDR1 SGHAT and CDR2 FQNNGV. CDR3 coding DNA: TGTGCCAGCAGCTTAGTCGGGCAGCCCCAGCATTTT. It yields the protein CASSLVGQPQHF.

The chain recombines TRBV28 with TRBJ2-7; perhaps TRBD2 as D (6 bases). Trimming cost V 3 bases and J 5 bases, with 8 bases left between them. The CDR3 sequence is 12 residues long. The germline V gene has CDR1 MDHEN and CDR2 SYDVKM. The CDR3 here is CASSFWRDEQYF. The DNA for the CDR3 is TGTGCCAGCAGTTTTTGGAGGGACGAGCAGTACTTC.

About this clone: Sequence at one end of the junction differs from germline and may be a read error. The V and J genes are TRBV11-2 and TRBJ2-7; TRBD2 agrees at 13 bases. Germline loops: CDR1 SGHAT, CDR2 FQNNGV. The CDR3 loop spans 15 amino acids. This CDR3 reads CASTRTSGGSYGQYF. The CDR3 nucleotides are TGTGCCAGCACCCGGACTAGCGGGGGCTCCTACGGGCAGTACTTC.

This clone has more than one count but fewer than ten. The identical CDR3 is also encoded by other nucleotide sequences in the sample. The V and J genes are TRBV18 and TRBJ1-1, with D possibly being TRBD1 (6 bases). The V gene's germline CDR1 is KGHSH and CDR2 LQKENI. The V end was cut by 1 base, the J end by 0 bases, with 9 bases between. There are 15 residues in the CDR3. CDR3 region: CASSPLGQLNTEAFF. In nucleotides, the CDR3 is TGTGCCAGCTCACCACTTGGACAGCTGAACACTGAAGCTTTCTTT.

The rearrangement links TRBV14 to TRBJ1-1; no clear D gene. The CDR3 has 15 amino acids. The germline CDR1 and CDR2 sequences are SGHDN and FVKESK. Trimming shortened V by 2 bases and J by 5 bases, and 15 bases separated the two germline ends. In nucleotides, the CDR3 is TGTGCCAGCAGCCAAACCGAGGAGGGATGGACTGAAGCTTTCTTT. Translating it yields CASSQTEEGWTEAFF.

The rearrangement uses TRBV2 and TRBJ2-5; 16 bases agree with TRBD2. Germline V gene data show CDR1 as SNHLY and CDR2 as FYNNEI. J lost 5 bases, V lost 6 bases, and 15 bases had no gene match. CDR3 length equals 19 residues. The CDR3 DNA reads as TGTGCCAGCAGGGACTTTACCGGGACTAGCGGGAGGGCCGTTGAGACCCAGTACTTC. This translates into CASRDFTGTSGRAVETQYF.

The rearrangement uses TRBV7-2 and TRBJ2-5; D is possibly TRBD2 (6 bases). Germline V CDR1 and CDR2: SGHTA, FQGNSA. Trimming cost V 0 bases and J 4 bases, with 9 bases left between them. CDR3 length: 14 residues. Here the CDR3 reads CASSLAWGGETQYF. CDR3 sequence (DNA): TGTGCCAGCAGCTTAGCGTGGGGAGGAGAGACCCAGTACTTC.